The sequence of this T cell receptor (beta chain) was determined in a study of OX40 agonist ivuxolimab in advanced cancers. Regarding the study in general: The costimulatory receptor OX40 (CD134) was targeted by ivuxolimab, a fully human IgG2 agonistic monoclonal antibody. Intravenous ivuxolimab was administered to patients every 2 weeks at six dose levels: 0.01, 0.1, 0.3, 1.5, 3 and 10 mg/kg. Of the approximately 50 dose-escalation patients, hepatocellular carcinoma was present in about 20, melanoma in approximately 15, renal cell carcinoma in 9 and head and neck cancer in 9. A male proportion of almost 85% and a mean age of 60 years, ranging from about 23 to 90, were recorded for the dose-escalation cohort. Patients were allowed to have had prior anti-PD-1, anti-PD-L1 or anti-CTLA-4 therapy, and more than 30% of the dose-escalation patients had previously received checkpoint inhibitors. Partial responses occurred in three dose-escalation patients: two with cutaneous melanoma and one with hepatocellular carcinoma. Peripheral TCRbeta sequencing was intended to test whether TCR sequence diversity was altered and clonal T-cell expansion was caused by ivuxolimab. The monotherapy dose-escalation portion (N ≈ 50 patients) of the phase I ivuxolimab trial is reported in the paper.

Concerning this clone itself: Its antigen specificity is not known. Qualities for individual bases were not recorded, and no much larger clone is one base off.

To sequence the TCRbeta CDR3 region, genomic DNA was isolated from the sorted cells. The immunoSEQ Assay was used to sequence the TCRbeta CDR3 regions. TCRdb mirrors the immuneACCESS table, restricted to in-frame sequences. Some clones are absent from its copies; in checked studies, under half trace to an unresolved V gene, and the reason for the others is unknown. The sample profile shows 10,000 or so clones; around 80% of them were found once. The top ten clones comprise 30% of the sample. The germline ends are 10 bases apart after V is trimmed by 0 bases and J by 4 bases. The CDR3 starts with the cysteine, ends with the phenylalanine, and has 14 residues. Just the 42-base CDR3 DNA is kept, in frame starting at base 1. CDR1 and CDR2 are read off the germline V gene (reference sequence) as WNHNN and SYGVQD. Patients with autoimmune disease history or receiving systemic immunosuppression were excluded from the trial. Peripheral blood for TCR sequencing was drawn from every dose cohort at baseline, at cycle 4 day 1 and at cycle 7 day 1. Samples came from an open-label, multicenter, first-in-human phase I dose-escalation trial of ivuxolimab. Adults with locally advanced or metastatic head and neck squamous cell, hepatocellular, melanoma or renal cell carcinoma were enrolled in the trial. Before TCR sequencing, CD4+ T cells and CD8+ T cells from peripheral blood were sorted into separate populations.

The study at large found these results: The antigen specificity of the clonally expanded peripheral T cells was not determined. At doses from 0.1 to 3.0 mg/kg, clonal expansion was seen in both CD4+ and CD8+ blood T cells between baseline and week 6. In the 0.1-3.0 mg/kg groups, partial responders had among the lowest normalized peripheral clonal expansion, particularly in CD8+ T cells. After ivuxolimab, more expanded clones were found on average in CD8+ T cells than in CD4+ T cells. Low levels of normalized T-cell clonal expansion were also seen in some patients who did not respond.

This clonotype originated in an adult with an advanced solid tumor such as melanoma, head and neck, liver or kidney cancer. The chain is made from TRBV10-1 and TRBJ2-7; the D region possibly corresponds to TRBD1 (5 bases align). The sequencing used CD4+ or CD8+ T cells sorted from blood, collected in a trial of the OX40 agonist ivuxolimab. The DNA sequence follows: TGCGCCAGCAGTGAGTCCGAAGGGGCTTACGAGCAGTACTTC. This translates into CASSESEGAYEQYF.